Shown below are 17 T cell receptor beta chains from a single sample sequenced in a study of molecular identifiers for immune sequencing clone quantification. TCRdb fed the PCR reads into MiXCR, producing one record per CDR3 protein. In the table there are about 500,000 distinct CDR3 sequences, around 23% of which are singletons. The sample taken for sequencing was naive CD8+ T cells from blood, with Jurkat cell RNA spiked in. Subset given: FACS-sorted CD8+CD4-CCR7+CD45RA+ naive T cells. The receptor set was obtained from a human donor in good health. Some libraries in this study had Jurkat cell RNA spiked in.

This clonotype was observed a handful of times. This chain joins TRBV28 and TRBJ2-2; D call uncertain. V lost 3 bases and J lost 0, with 8 bases in between. Per the germline V gene, CDR1 is MDHEN and CDR2 is SYDVKM. The CDR3 spans 15 residues. The CDR3 coding sequence is TGTGCCAGCAGTTTTGAGGTGACGAACACCGGGGAGCTGTTTTTT. This encodes CASSFEVTNTGELFF.

This clonotype was observed a few times. The chain recombines TRBV7-9 with TRBJ2-1; TRBD1 agrees at 7 bases. V trimming: 7 bases; J trimming: 5 bases; junction bases outside the gene matches: 8. The CDR3 loop spans 14 amino acids. Germline loops: CDR1 SEHNR, CDR2 FQNEAQ (reference sequence). The CDR3 sequence is CASKGQAGDNEQFF. CDR3 coding DNA: TGTGCCAGCAAAGGACAGGCCGGGGACAATGAGCAGTTCTTC.

This chain uses TRBV4-3 with TRBJ2-3, with 13 bases lining up with TRBD2. CDR1 LGHNA and CDR2 YSLEER come from the germline V gene. The trim removed 0 bases at V and 2 bases at J, leaving 2 bases unmatched. The CDR3 runs 17 residues. CDR3 region: CASSQDGLAGATDTQYF. The CDR3 DNA reads as TGCGCCAGCAGCCAAGATGGACTAGCGGGGGCCACAGATACGCAGTATTTT.

As regards this clonotype: Possible read error: a much larger clone is one base away. The V call is TRBV7-9, the J call TRBJ2-5, with D unresolved. The CDR3 totals 17 residues. Germline CDR1 is SEHNR and CDR2 is FQNEAQ (reference sequence). V lost 5 bases to trimming and J lost 0 bases, with 19 bases between them. DNA of the CDR3: TGTGCCAGCAGCGACCGGCTACGCCCCTCGTACCAAGAGACCCAGTACTTC. It is translated as CASSDRLRPSYQETQYF.

Comment on this clonotype: A read error may be the cause here, since a much bigger clone is one base away. The genes are TRBV6-5 and TRBJ2-7, with 12 bases lining up with TRBD1. CDR1 and CDR2 from the germline V gene are MNHEY and SVGAGI. CDR3 length: 15 amino acids. The CDR3 nucleotides are TGTGCCAGCAGTTATGAGGGGACAGGGGGCTACGAGCAGTGCTTC. Protein: CASSYEGTGGYEQCF.

Notes on this clonotype: A single base separates this from a much larger clone, so it may be a read error. The chain couples TRBV4-2 to TRBJ2-7; 8 nucleotides agree with TRBD2. Germline assignment: CDR1 LGHNA and CDR2 YNFKEQ. The CDR3 totals 17 residues. The V and J ends lost 4 bases and 9 bases, in that order; junction bases with no gene match: 20. In DNA, the CDR3 is TGTGCCAGCAGCCTCAAACCCGCTGTGAGCGGGAGCGGCGCGCAGTACTTC. It specifies CASSLKPAVSGSGAQYF.

In its sample, this clonotype was seen a few times. V and J are TRBV6-2 or TRBV6-3 and TRBJ1-1; D gene ambiguous. Germline values: CDR1 MNHEY, CDR2 SVGEGT. The V gene lost 10 bases and the J gene lost 2 bases, with 14 bases spanning the gap. CDR3 length: 13 residues. The CDR3 nucleotides are TGTGCCACCCAGACCGTGGATAACACTGAAGCTTTCTTT. Translation gives CATQTVDNTEAFF.

Details on this clonotype: One end of the junction fails to match germline, which may point to a read error. The chain carries TRBV4-3 and TRBJ2-7; D is undetermined. The germline V gene has CDR1 LGHNA and CDR2 YSLEER. This CDR3 contains 13 residues. The CDR3 protein is CASSQVGSYGQYF. DNA for the CDR3: TGCGCCAGCAGCCAAGTGGGGTCCTACGGGCAGTACTTC.

The sample holds a few counts of this clonotype. The rearrangement joins TRBV20-1 to TRBJ1-2; the D is unclear. Germline lookup yields CDR1 DFQATT and CDR2 SNEGSKA (reference sequence). Trimming took 6 bases from V and 1 from J, leaving 9 bases between them. The CDR3 runs 12 residues. As DNA, the CDR3 is TGCAGTGCCGCCGATAATAACTATGGCTACACCTTC. This codes for CSAADNNYGYTF.

As to this clonotype: A much larger clonotype is one base distant, so this may be a read error. This chain uses TRBV28 with TRBJ2-3; TRBD1 or TRBD2 may be the D gene (6 bases each). The CDR3 consists of 15 residues. Germline values: CDR1 MDHEN, CDR2 SYDVKM. The DNA of the CDR3 is TGTGCCAGCGGGAGGACAGACCCGCGACCAGATGCGCAGTATTTT. It codes for CASGRTDPRPDAQYF.

Of note for this clonotype: Being one base from a much bigger clone, this may be a read error. The CDR3 DNA sequence: TGTGCCAGCAGTTACGGGGGGCCCTCCTACGACCAGTACTTC. Amino acid sequence: CASSYGGPSYDQYF. This sequence joins TRBV6-5 and TRBJ2-7; D tentatively fits TRBD1 or TRBD2 (6 bases each). The CDR3 is 14 amino acids. Per the germline V gene, CDR1 is MNHEY and CDR2 is SVGAGI.

This rearrangement joins TRBV10-3 to TRBJ2-7, with D hard to call. The CDR3 has 14 amino acids. Germline V gives CDR1 ENHRY, CDR2 SYGVKD. Trimming took 3 bases from V and 2 from J, leaving 11 bases between them. DNA of the CDR3: TGTGCCATCAGTGACCCCAACTGGGCCTACGAGCAGTACTTC. This encodes CAISDPNWAYEQYF.

The rearrangement links TRBV30 to TRBJ2-1; 10 nucleotides match TRBD2. With V trimmed by 7 bases and J by 6 bases, 6 bases remained unmatched. The CDR3 has 13 amino acids. The germline V gene encodes CDR1 GTSNPN and CDR2 SVGIG (reference sequence). The CDR3 is CAFSSGSGNEQFF. CDR3 in DNA: TGTGCCTTCTCTAGCGGGAGCGGCAATGAGCAGTTCTTC.

The rearrangement uses TRBV28 and TRBJ1-5; the D is unclear. The CDR3 is 16 residues long. Trimming shortened V by 3 bases and J by 4 bases, and 16 bases separated the two germline ends. CDR1 is MDHEN, CDR2 SYDVKM, per germline. CDR3 sequence: CASSFRGSSSNQPQHF. The CDR3 DNA is TGTGCCAGCAGTTTTCGGGGTTCATCTTCGAATCAGCCCCAGCATTTT.

This clonotype was observed at least ten times. The J gene is TRBJ1-3, the V gene TRBV13; D may be TRBD1 (5 bases). V lost 7 bases and J lost 1, with 11 bases in between. Germline V lookup: CDR1 PRHDT, CDR2 FYEKMQ (reference sequence). The CDR3 is 14 residues long. CDR3 sequence: CASTWGVSGNTIYF. The CDR3, as DNA: TGTGCCAGCACCTGGGGGGTTTCTGGAAACACCATATATTTT.

The rearrangement links TRBV29-1 to TRBJ1-2, with no clear D. Trimming pared 7 bases from V and 0 bases from J, leaving 12 bases between. The CDR3 contains 13 residues. Germline V gene lookup returns CDR1 SQVTM and CDR2 ANQGSEA. CDR3 coding DNA: TGCAGCGCTGTAGGCGGAACTAACTATGGCTACACCTTC. It specifies CSAVGGTNYGYTF. The variable domain in full, with the rest retrieved from reference TRBV29-1 and TRBJ1-2, is SAVISQKPSRDICQRGTSLTIQCQVDSQVTMMFWYRQQPGQSLTLIATANQGSEATYESGFVIDKFPISRPNLTFSTLTVSNMSPEDSSIYLCSAVGGTNYGYTFGSGTRLTVV.

This chain connects TRBV7-9 to TRBJ2-6; D gene ambiguous. Germline V gives CDR1 SEHNR, CDR2 FQNEAQ (reference sequence). Trimming pared 6 bases from V and 3 bases from J, leaving 12 bases between. The CDR3 is made up of 15 amino acids. The CDR3 DNA reads as TGTGCCAGCAGTTACAGACCTATTGGGGCCAACGTCCTGACTTTC. Translation: CASSYRPIGANVLTF.